The 25 T cell receptor beta chains reported below all come from one sample, sequenced in a study of monozygotic twins with inflammatory bowel disease. TCRdb re-called the 5' RACE reads and gives one entry per CDR3 protein, without DNA. The repertoire table contains around 220,000 distinct CDR3 sequences. Sequencing input: blood. These receptors came from a human donor with ulcerative colitis or Crohn's disease, or a healthy co-twin of an affected twin (not recorded which).

The V call is TRBV4-1, the J call TRBJ1-2; no DNA is available, so the TRBD1 call from TCRdb remains unchecked. This CDR3 is 15 amino acids long. Germline V gives CDR1 MGHRA, CDR2 YSYEKL. The CDR3 sequence: CASSQEGAANYGYTF.

V is TRBV10-3 and J is TRBJ2-2. Germline values: CDR1 ENHRY, CDR2 SYGVKD. This CDR3 has 11 amino acids. CDR3 in amino acids: CAISEAGELFF.

The chain employs TRBV5-1 and TRBJ2-5; TCRdb indicates TRBD1, and absent DNA this call remains unverified. CDR3 length equals 16 residues. The germline V gene has CDR1 SGHRS and CDR2 YFSETQ. CDR3: CASSLAGGSPVETQYF.

The rearrangement joins TRBV28 to TRBJ1-5; TCRdb indicates TRBD1, and absent DNA this call remains unverified. Germline V gives CDR1 MDHEN, CDR2 SYDVKM. The CDR3 is 14 residues long. This chain's CDR3 is CASSSPGSNQPQHF.

The V call is TRBV4-3, the J call TRBJ1-6. This CDR3 comprises 14 residues. The V gene's germline CDR1 is LGHNA and CDR2 YSLEER. CDR3 amino acids: CASSQYRGASPLHF.

The chain is built from TRBV6-1 and TRBJ1-3. Germline-derived CDR1 and CDR2 are MNHNS and SASEGT. The CDR3 runs 15 residues. This chain's CDR3 is CASRPGLSSGNTIYF.

V and J are TRBV7-6 and TRBJ2-7; the D call from TCRdb, TRBD1, cannot be confirmed without DNA. The CDR3 contains 15 residues. Germline loops: CDR1 SGHVS, CDR2 FNYEAQ. Here the CDR3 reads CASSLSPGGSYEQYF.

V is TRBV4-2 and J is TRBJ2-7; TCRdb's D call, TRBD1, is unchecked because there is no DNA. The CDR3 is 16 residues long. From germline, CDR1 is LGHNA and CDR2 YNFKEQ. The CDR3 is CASSQESGYGAYEQYF.

V is TRBV28 and J is TRBJ2-1; the TRBD2 assignment by TCRdb is unverifiable without DNA. From germline, CDR1 is MDHEN and CDR2 SYDVKM. This CDR3 is built from 16 residues. CDR3 protein: CASSLWGLADRNEQFF. Filled out from reference TRBV28 and TRBJ2-1, the complete variable domain reads DVKVTQSSRYLVKRTGEKVFLECVQDMDHENMFWYRQDPGLGLRLIYFSYDVKMKEKGDIPEGYSVSREKKERFSLILESASTNQTSMYLCASSLWGLADRNEQFFGPGTRLTVL.

This chain uses TRBV6-1 with TRBJ2-5; TCRdb returns TRBD1, unconfirmable since there is no DNA. Germline assignment: CDR1 MNHNS and CDR2 SASEGT. The CDR3 is made up of 13 amino acids. Here the CDR3 reads CASIRTGAETQYF.

V and J are TRBV3-1 and TRBJ2-3; TCRdb reports TRBD2, a call that lacks DNA to check it against. Per the germline V gene, CDR1 is LGHDT and CDR2 is YNNKEL (reference sequence). This CDR3 contains 15 residues. The CDR3 is CASSQAGGPTDTQYF.

The rearrangement links TRBV11-3 to TRBJ1-1. In germline, CDR1 is SGHNT, CDR2 YENEEA. The CDR3 loop spans 13 amino acids. CDR3 in amino acids: CASSLDDTHEAFF. The entire variable domain, with the rest obtained from reference TRBV11-3 and TRBJ1-1, is as follows: EAGVVQSPRYKIIEKKQPVAFWCNPISGHNTLYWYLQNLGQGPELLIRYENEEAVDDSQLPKDRFSAERLKGVDSTLKIQPAELGDSAVYLCASSLDDTHEAFFGQGTRLTVV.

The chain couples TRBV30 to TRBJ2-3. This CDR3 is 14 amino acids long. CDR1 is GTSNPN and CDR2 is SVGIG in the germline V gene (reference sequence). The CDR3 loop reads CAWEVAASTDTQYF.

The CDR3 loop reads CASSHGTGLPNF. This chain connects TRBV18 to TRBJ2-7; absent DNA, TCRdb's TRBD1 call cannot be checked. In germline, CDR1 is KGHSH, CDR2 LQKENI. This CDR3 is 12 amino acids long.

The chain employs TRBV19 and TRBJ1-5. From germline, CDR1 is LNHDA and CDR2 SQIVND (reference sequence). The CDR3 sequence is 16 residues long. CDR3 residues: CASSIVAGRANQPQHF.

The chain has TRBV19 and TRBJ1-4. Germline V gene sequence: CDR1 LNHDA, CDR2 SQIVND (reference sequence). The CDR3 is 13 residues long. CDR3 sequence reads: CASSIEPEKKLFF.

The V call is TRBV28, the J call TRBJ2-3; TCRdb's D call, TRBD1, is unchecked because there is no DNA. Germline V gene sequence: CDR1 MDHEN, CDR2 SYDVKM. The CDR3 totals 14 residues. The CDR3 region is CVSSSSQGIDTQYF.

The V call is TRBV5-4, the J call TRBJ2-6. The germline V gene has CDR1 SGHNT and CDR2 YYREEE (reference sequence). The length of the CDR3 is 18 residues. CDR3 residues: CASSLERVSFSGANVLTF.

The chain recombines TRBV5-5 with TRBJ2-7; TCRdb indicates TRBD1, and absent DNA this call remains unverified. The germline V gene has CDR1 SGHKS and CDR2 YYEKEE (reference sequence). The CDR3 covers 12 residues. The CDR3 sequence is CASRTTGYEQYF.

The chain employs TRBV19 and TRBJ1-3; checking the TCRdb D call of TRBD1 is not possible without DNA. The CDR3 loop spans 14 amino acids. Germline assignment: CDR1 LNHDA and CDR2 SQIVND (reference sequence). CDR3 loop: CASNRQLSGNTIYF.

The chain couples TRBV5-1 to TRBJ1-5. The CDR3 is made up of 14 amino acids. In germline, CDR1 is SGHRS, CDR2 YFSETQ. The CDR3 sequence: CASSKGDSNQPQHF.

This sequence joins TRBV18 and TRBJ2-2; TCRdb proposes TRBD1, but this gene call is untestable without DNA. Germline V gives CDR1 KGHSH, CDR2 LQKENI. This CDR3 is built from 15 residues. CDR3 protein: CASSPRGTNTGELFF.

This chain connects TRBV5-1 to TRBJ1-4; TCRdb's D call, TRBD1, is unchecked because there is no DNA. The CDR3 covers 16 residues. The germline V gene has CDR1 SGHRS and CDR2 YFSETQ. CDR3 residues: CASSLVRGTANEKLFF.

This chain connects TRBV20-1 to TRBJ1-2. The germline V gene has CDR1 DFQATT and CDR2 SNEGSKA (reference sequence). This CDR3 has 14 residues. The CDR3 sequence: CSARRTLGGYGYTF.

The chain employs TRBV5-1 and TRBJ2-4; the D gene TCRdb calls, TRBD1, cannot be checked with no DNA. Germline V gives CDR1 SGHRS, CDR2 YFSETQ. The CDR3 runs to 15 residues. The CDR3 region is CASSLDGQAKNIQYF.